Following are 10 T cell receptor beta chains from one sample sequenced in a study of CD8 T cells in ankylosing spondylitis. Using its own MiXCR run on the 5' RACE reads, TCRdb lists one record per CDR3 protein. The table lists fewer than 180,000 distinct CDR3 sequences, 40% to 50% of them singletons. The sample consisted of synovial fluid, either unsorted or a sorted T cell fraction (not recorded which). Receptor source: a male donor with ankylosing spondylitis.

The chain uses TRBV18 and TRBJ1-3; D gene uncertain. V was pared by 1 base and J by 0 bases, with 16 bases between. Germline CDR1 and CDR2: KGHSH and LQKENI. The CDR3 contains 18 residues. The CDR3 region has the DNA TGTGCCAGCTCACCACTTCTAGGGCCTCGGGTCTCTGGAAACACCATATATTTT. Encoded protein: CASSPLLGPRVSGNTIYF.

V and J are TRBV18 and TRBJ2-3; 7 bases fit TRBD2. The CDR3 has 17 amino acids. The V segment lost 1 base and the J segment 5 bases; nucleotides outside the gene matches: 12. Germline CDR1 reads KGHSH; CDR2 reads LQKENI. The CDR3 DNA follows: TGTGCCAGCTCACCACTGTCCGATGGGAGGGCCCGAGATACGCAGTATTTT. Amino acid sequence: CASSPLSDGRARDTQYF.

This clonotype was detected only a few times. The rearrangement links TRBV12-3 or TRBV12-4 to TRBJ1-6, with TRBD1 matching 7 bases. The CDR3 loop spans 14 amino acids. V lost 5 bases, J lost 6 bases, and 4 bases stayed unmatched. In DNA, the CDR3 is TGTGCCAGCAGTGAACAGGGGCGTAATTCACCCCTCCACTTT. Translating gives CASSEQGRNSPLHF.

The J gene is TRBJ2-5, the V gene TRBV6-5; 9 nucleotides line up with TRBD2. V shed 4 bases and J 2 bases; nucleotides not matched to a gene: 8. The length of the CDR3 is 16 residues. Germline V gene lookup returns CDR1 MNHEY and CDR2 SVGAGI. The DNA for the CDR3 is TGTGCCAGCAGTTCCGGGGCAGCGGGGGGACAAGAGACCCAGTACTTC. This encodes CASSSGAAGGQETQYF.

The chain joins TRBV5-1 to TRBJ1-1; a weak D match, TRBD1 (5 bases). Germline CDR1 reads SGHRS; CDR2 reads YFSETQ. The V end lost 7 bases, the J end lost 1 base, and 14 bases lay between the germline ends. The CDR3 covers 14 residues. CDR3 coding DNA: TGCGCCAGCCGCCCCGGGACTAAGAACACTGAAGCTTTCTTT. This sequence encodes CASRPGTKNTEAFF.

This sequence joins TRBV6-4 and TRBJ2-1; 8 bases are a match to TRBD2. This CDR3 is built from 15 residues. The germline V gene has CDR1 MRHNA and CDR2 SNTAGT. V lost 3 bases and J lost 8; bases outside the gene matches: 9. In DNA, the CDR3 is TGTGCCAGCAGTGAAGCGAGCGGGGGTCTTCATGAGCAGTTCTTC. Encoded protein: CASSEASGGLHEQFF.

V and J are TRBV4-3 and TRBJ1-4; 9 bases line up with TRBD1. The CDR3 runs 17 residues. Trimming cost V 1 base and J 7 bases; bases outside gene matches: 10. Per the germline V gene, CDR1 is LGHNA and CDR2 is YSLEER. CDR3 loop: CASSQGDRAWTGEKLFF. The CDR3 coding sequence is TGCGCCAGCAGCCAAGGGGACAGGGCCTGGACAGGTGAAAAACTGTTTTTT.

This clonotype showed up just a few times. The V gene is TRBV12-3 or TRBV12-4, the J gene TRBJ2-7; 10 bases are a match to TRBD2. V was pared by 4 bases and J by 3 bases, with 0 bases of the junction left unmatched. The CDR3 has 13 residues. In nucleotides, the CDR3 is TGTGCCAGCAGTTGGACTAGCGGCTACGAGCAGTACTTC. It is translated as CASSWTSGYEQYF.

In nucleotides, the CDR3 is TGTGCCAGCAGTGAAGCGGCTGTAAGATACTATGGCTACACCTTC. Translation gives CASSEAAVRYYGYTF. V is TRBV2 and J is TRBJ1-2; D not certain. The CDR3 sequence is 15 residues long. Germline V gene data show CDR1 as SNHLY and CDR2 as FYNNEI. The germline V and J ends were trimmed by 0 bases and 3 bases, with 11 bases remaining between them.

In this sample, this clonotype turned up many times. The CDR3 DNA follows: TGCAGTGCCACCCTACTGAGCACAGATACGCAGTATTTT. Amino acid sequence: CSATLLSTDTQYF. This chain joins TRBV20-1 and TRBJ2-3; unclear D gene. The V and J ends lost 6 bases and 0 bases respectively, with 10 bases between them. This CDR3 spans 13 amino acids. CDR1 and CDR2 (germline): DFQATT, SNEGSKA (reference sequence).